This TCR beta chain was identified in a study of blood T cell repertoires in COVID-19. Across the study: Acute and convalescent COVID-19 samples came from the United States, Italy and Spain. In each case, the material was cDNA or gDNA derived from T cells, B-cell-depleted T cells, or PBMCs.

Source study methods: Amplification of reference gene primers was used by the study to estimate nucleated cell counts. Produced via immunoSEQ multiplex PCR; TCRdb's table is partial and in-frame only. Clonal size and the V and J genes are those of that table, whereas D and trimming came from the DNA. The sample has a few hundred thousand clones, 80% to 90% seen once. Germline CDR1 and CDR2: MDHEN and SYDVKM. V lost 7 bases to trimming and J lost 2 bases, with 11 bases between them. This CDR3 is 14 amino acids long. This TCR came from a middle-aged woman who had recovered from COVID-19. The chain has TRBV28 and TRBJ2-2; maybe TRBD2 (6 bases). Sample: peripheral blood. In DNA, the CDR3 is TGTGCCAGCATCGTAGCGGAAAACACCGGGGAGCTGTTTTTT. It is translated as CASIVAENTGELFF.